Following are 30 T cell receptor beta chains from one sample sequenced in a study of cytomegalovirus exposure and HLA in healthy donors. Vbeta (60) and Jbeta (13) primers were used in the PCR. Measured with immunoSEQ multiplex PCR; TCRdb has only the in-frame clones, and not every one. The sample has approximately 200,000 clones; the top ten hold 0.65% to 0.75%. Source material: PBMCs. The receptors come from a boy younger than 18 in good health and CMV-seronegative.

V usage is TRBV2 and J usage is TRBJ2-1, with a possible D match to TRBD2 (6 bases). Germline lookup yields CDR1 SNHLY and CDR2 FYNNEI. V was pared by 0 bases and J by 1 base, with 10 bases between. The CDR3 runs to 16 residues. The CDR3 DNA reads as TGTGCCAGCAGTGAAGCTTGGGGGGAATCCTACAATGAGCAGTTCTTC. This codes for CASSEAWGESYNEQFF.

J is TRBJ1-4 and V is TRBV6-6; 7 nucleotides line up with TRBD1. Germline V lookup: CDR1 MNHNY, CDR2 SVGAGI (reference sequence). This CDR3 has 15 residues. Trimming cost V 7 bases and J 10 bases; bases outside gene matches: 15. CDR3 residues: CASNTGQNAGVKLFF. The CDR3 region has the DNA TGTGCCAGCAACACGGGACAGAACGCCGGCGTAAAACTGTTTTTT.

This chain joins TRBV2 and TRBJ1-3; TRBD1 might be the D (6 bases). Per germline, CDR1 SNHLY and CDR2 FYNNEI. The CDR3 has 17 residues. Trimming stripped 5 bases from V and 0 bases from J, with 17 bases between. CDR3 sequence (DNA): TGTGCCAGCAGTCGTACCGACAGGCCTAACTCTGGAAACACCATATATTTT. Translation gives CASSRTDRPNSGNTIYF.

The rearrangement links TRBV14 to TRBJ2-7; D gene ambiguous. This CDR3 contains 10 residues. CDR1 is SGHDN and CDR2 is FVKESK in the germline V gene. Between the trimmed V and J ends, which lost 3 bases and 7 bases, there was a span of 4 bases. DNA for the CDR3: TGTGCCAGCAGCCACGGGGAGCAGTACTTC. Its protein is CASSHGEQYF.

J is TRBJ1-1 and V is TRBV4-2; D is uncertain. Germline loops: CDR1 LGHNA, CDR2 YNFKEQ. The CDR3 loop spans 15 amino acids. V was cut by 1 base and J by 0 bases, with 9 bases left in between. CDR3 residues: CASSQGGTLNTEAFF. The CDR3 DNA sequence: TGTGCCAGCAGCCAAGGAGGCACCCTGAACACTGAAGCTTTCTTT.

The V and J genes are TRBV7-2 and TRBJ2-7, with 8 bases aligning to TRBD1. Germline trimming cut 4 bases from V and 0 bases from J; bases unmatched to any gene: 8. CDR3 size: 16 residues. Germline CDR1 is SGHTA and CDR2 is FQGNSA. CDR3 amino acids: CASSSDGTGLSYEQYF. The DNA of the CDR3 is TGTGCCAGCAGCTCAGACGGGACAGGCCTCTCCTACGAGCAGTACTTC.

The V call is TRBV18, the J call TRBJ1-1; no firm D call. The ends were cut back, 3 bases at V and 5 bases at J, with 16 bases in the middle. The length of the CDR3 is 15 residues. Per the germline V gene, CDR1 is KGHSH and CDR2 is LQKENI. The DNA of the CDR3 is TGTGCCAGCTCACCCGAGGGCCATCGGGGAACTGAAGCTTTCTTT. This sequence encodes CASSPEGHRGTEAFF.

The gene calls are TRBV19 and TRBJ1-2, with 8 bases that match TRBD1. The CDR3 runs 15 residues. CDR1 is LNHDA and CDR2 is SQIVND in the germline V gene (reference sequence). V shed 7 bases, J shed 7 bases, and the junction held 14 bases outside the gene matches. CDR3 in DNA: TGTGCCAGTACTCAAGCGTTTCCGGGACAGGCTGGCTACACCTTC. It codes for CASTQAFPGQAGYTF.

CDR3 in amino acids: CASSDRPGTGGNTEAFF. In nucleotides, the CDR3 is TGTGCCAGCAGTGATCGACCCGGGACAGGGGGTAACACTGAAGCTTTCTTT. The chain joins TRBV28 to TRBJ1-1; 11 nucleotides line up with TRBD1. The CDR3 has 17 amino acids. The germline V gene encodes CDR1 MDHEN and CDR2 SYDVKM. V dropped 5 bases and J dropped 2; count of bases not matched to a gene: 10.

The chain joins TRBV11-2 to TRBJ2-1, with a possible D match to TRBD2 (5 bases). V was shortened by 3 bases and J by 3 bases, with 12 bases between the two germline ends. The CDR3 sequence is 15 residues long. CDR1 and CDR2 from the germline V gene are SGHAT and FQNNGV. The CDR3 coding sequence is TGTGCCAGCAGCTTTTACAGCGGCGGCTACAATGAGCAGTTCTTC. It translates to CASSFYSGGYNEQFF.

The V call is TRBV28, the J call TRBJ2-2, with 10 bases that match TRBD2. The J segment lost 4 bases and the V segment lost 5 bases, leaving 16 bases of the junction unmatched. The CDR3 has 19 residues. Germline CDR1 reads MDHEN; CDR2 reads SYDVKM. The CDR3 spells CASSLPGVAGGRGTGELFF. CDR3 bases: TGTGCCAGCAGTCTACCAGGGGTAGCGGGGGGTCGGGGCACCGGGGAGCTGTTTTTT.

About this clone: Other DNA sequences in the sample encode the same CDR3. The chain combines TRBV11-2 with TRBJ2-7, with D possibly matching TRBD2 (5 bases). The CDR3 has 12 residues. Trimming shortened V by 1 base and J by 4 bases, and 5 bases separated the two germline ends. Germline V CDR1 and CDR2: SGHAT, FQNNGV. CDR3 amino acids: CASSLGTYEQYF. In DNA, the CDR3 is TGTGCCAGCAGCTTAGGGACTTACGAGCAGTACTTC.

The genes are TRBV4-2 and TRBJ2-2; TRBD2 matches at 9 bases. The CDR3 has 16 amino acids. Germline lookup yields CDR1 LGHNA and CDR2 YNFKEQ. With 1 base clipped from V and 8 bases from J, the junction kept 8 bases outside the gene matches. CDR3 in amino acids: CASSQVSSGVAGELFF. CDR3 in DNA: TGTGCCAGCAGCCAAGTGTCTAGCGGGGTGGCGGGGGAGCTGTTTTTT.

The chain employs TRBV6-1 and TRBJ2-5, with 10 bases identical to TRBD2. This CDR3 region has 17 residues. Germline values: CDR1 MNHNS, CDR2 SASEGT. The ends lost 2 bases at V and 5 bases at J; junction bases unmatched: 11. The CDR3 reads CASSEYPAGGRVETQYF. CDR3 in DNA: TGTGCCAGCAGTGAATATCCAGCGGGGGGGCGCGTGGAGACCCAGTACTTC.

The genes are TRBV5-1 and TRBJ1-2; D is possibly TRBD1 (6 bases). V gave up 3 bases and J gave up 4 bases, with 19 bases separating them. Per germline, CDR1 SGHRS and CDR2 YFSETQ. The CDR3 runs to 16 residues. CDR3 residues: CASSYGQLTLTYGYTF. The CDR3 DNA sequence: TGCGCCAGCAGCTATGGACAGTTAACTTTGACCTATGGCTACACCTTC.

The CDR3 bases are TGTGCCAGCATGGTCCCGGGGAACACTGAAGCTTTCTTT. Its translation is CASMVPGNTEAFF. This sequence joins TRBV6-5 and TRBJ1-1; D is uncertain. Trimming removed 7 bases at V and 1 base at J, with 10 bases between. Germline assignment: CDR1 MNHEY and CDR2 SVGAGI. The CDR3 consists of 13 residues.

This chain joins TRBV2 and TRBJ2-1, with a weak D call TRBD2 (6 bases). Trimming pared 7 bases from V and 8 bases from J, leaving 18 bases between. Per germline, CDR1 SNHLY and CDR2 FYNNEI. The CDR3 length is 14 residues. The CDR3 sequence: CASIRLDKRDEQFF. The CDR3 DNA reads as TGTGCCAGCATTCGACTAGACAAGCGGGATGAGCAGTTCTTC.

With respect to this clone: A read error may account for a junction end that differs from germline. At the DNA level, this CDR3 is encoded by other sequences in the same sample as well. The chain uses TRBV2 and TRBJ1-1; 8 nucleotides match TRBD1. Per germline, CDR1 SNHLY and CDR2 FYNNEI. This CDR3 has 10 amino acids. CDR3 residues: CAQQDRAAFF. CDR3 bases: TGCGCGCAACAGGACAGGGCGGCTTTCTTT.

The J gene is TRBJ1-2, the V gene TRBV10-2; 7 bases are a match to TRBD1. This CDR3 has 13 amino acids. V lost 10 bases and J lost 0; bases outside the gene matches: 5. Germline V gene data show CDR1 as WSHSY and CDR2 as SAAADI. The CDR3 DNA is TGCGCCACCTACGGGACAGCTAACTATGGCTACACCTTC. As protein: CATYGTANYGYTF.

The V call is TRBV28, the J call TRBJ1-4; no clear D gene. The V gene's germline CDR1 is MDHEN and CDR2 SYDVKM. This CDR3 contains 12 residues. The V end lost 3 bases, the J end lost 7 bases, and 6 bases lay between the germline ends. The CDR3 protein is CASSLRGEKLFF. The CDR3 DNA reads TGTGCCAGCAGTTTGAGAGGTGAAAAACTGTTTTTT.

The J gene is TRBJ1-4, the V gene TRBV7-9; D might be TRBD1 (5 bases). V was clipped by 1 base and J by 3 bases, with 9 bases between them. The CDR3 contains 15 residues. The germline CDR1 and CDR2 sequences are SEHNR and FQNEAQ (reference sequence). The CDR3 spells CASSLVGGANEKLFF. In nucleotides, the CDR3 is TGTGCCAGCAGCTTAGTGGGGGGAGCTAATGAAAAACTGTTTTTT. The whole variable domain, remainder taken from reference TRBV7-9 and TRBJ1-4, is DTGVSQNPRHKITKRGQNVTFRCDPISEHNRLYWYRQTLGQGPEFLTYFQNEAQLEKSRLLSDRFSAERPKGSFSTLEIQRTEQGDSAMYLCASSLVGGANEKLFFGSGTQLSVL.

This chain links TRBV7-9 with TRBJ1-5; D perhaps matches TRBD1 (6 bases). Germline V gene sequence: CDR1 SEHNR, CDR2 FQNEAQ (reference sequence). This CDR3 has 14 amino acids. Trimming pared 5 bases from V and 6 bases from J, leaving 14 bases between. The CDR3 loop is CASSRDGGFQPQHF. The CDR3, as DNA: TGTGCCAGCAGCCGCGATGGGGGCTTTCAGCCCCAGCATTTT.

V gene TRBV30 combines with J gene TRBJ2-7, with TRBD1 as a possible D gene (6 bases). Trimming cost V 5 bases and J 2 bases, with 13 bases left between them. The CDR3 is 13 residues long. Germline V lookup: CDR1 GTSNPN, CDR2 SVGIG (reference sequence). The CDR3 nucleotides read TGTGCCTGGTCCCAGGGGTTTCCCTACGAGCAGTACTTC. Its translation is CAWSQGFPYEQYF. Together with reference TRBV30 and TRBJ2-7, the CDR3 gives the full variable domain: SQTIHQWPATLVQPVGSPLSLECTVEGTSNPNLYWYRQAAGRGLQLLFYSVGIGQISSEVPQNLSASRPQDRQFILSSKKLLLSDSGFYLCAWSQGFPYEQYFGPGTRLTVT.

The gene calls are TRBV7-2 and TRBJ2-5, with 9 bases fitting TRBD2. The junction had 4 bases not matched to a gene; V was cut back by 3 bases and J by 2 bases. CDR1 and CDR2 from the germline V gene are SGHTA and FQGNSA. The CDR3 is 15 amino acids. Written as DNA, the CDR3 is TGTGCCAGCAGCTTTGGGCTAGCGGGACAAGAGACCCAGTACTTC. This translates into CASSFGLAGQETQYF.

The rearrangement uses TRBV28 and TRBJ2-7, with 8 bases identical to TRBD2. The germline V gene encodes CDR1 MDHEN and CDR2 SYDVKM. Trimming cost V 6 bases and J 6 bases; bases outside gene matches: 16. The CDR3 covers 16 residues. The CDR3 bases are TGTGCCAGCAGCTTCCTCTACCCTCGGGGGGGGGTCGAGCAGTACTTC. Protein: CASSFLYPRGGVEQYF.

The gene calls are TRBV7-9 and TRBJ2-5, with D perhaps matching TRBD1 (5 bases). Matching the DNA end better, TRBJ2-7 makes the J call doubtful. CDR1 and CDR2 from the germline V gene are SEHNR and FQNEAQ (reference sequence). The CDR3 loop spans 15 amino acids. This chain's CDR3 is CASSLPVGPTYEQYF. In nucleotides, the CDR3 is TGTGCCAGCAGCTTACCTGTGGGGCCCACCTACGAGCAGTACTTC.

The J gene is TRBJ1-4, the V gene TRBV7-9, with 9 bases lining up with TRBD1. The ends lost 6 bases at V and 8 bases at J; junction bases unmatched: 22. From germline, CDR1 is SEHNR and CDR2 FQNEAQ (reference sequence). The CDR3 contains 19 residues. The CDR3 coding sequence is TGTGCCAGCAGTTCAACCCGGGACAGGGAGGTTGGGGGAGCCGAAAAACTGTTTTTT. Encoded protein: CASSSTRDREVGGAEKLFF.

This rearrangement joins TRBV29-1 to TRBJ2-1; unclear D gene. This CDR3 is built from 13 residues. Germline V gene sequence: CDR1 SQVTM, CDR2 ANQGSEA. The germline V and J ends were trimmed by 4 bases and 8 bases, with 15 bases remaining between them. The CDR3 is CSVAVANPHEQFF. The CDR3, as DNA: TGCAGCGTTGCAGTCGCCAACCCCCATGAGCAGTTCTTC.

This sequence joins TRBV30 and TRBJ1-5; no clear D. Germline CDR1 is GTSNPN and CDR2 is SVGIG (reference sequence). Trimming removed 2 bases at V and 0 bases at J, with 14 bases between. This CDR3 contains 16 residues. The DNA of the CDR3 is TGTGCCTGGAGTCGGGGAACAATTTCTAGCAATCAGCCCCAGCATTTT. It translates to CAWSRGTISSNQPQHF.

The genes are TRBV10-2 and TRBJ1-1; perhaps TRBD1 as D (5 bases). Between the trimmed V and J ends, which lost 0 bases and 1 base, there was a span of 12 bases. CDR1 and CDR2 (germline): WSHSY, SAAADI. The CDR3 length is 16 residues. CDR3 coding DNA: TGCGCCAGCAGTGAGTCAGGGGCTGGTTGGAACACTGAAGCTTTCTTT. Translated, it gives CASSESGAGWNTEAFF.